One sample yielded the 3 T cell receptor beta chains listed below, sequenced in a study of early T cells in non-severe SARS-CoV-2 infection listed by TCRdb under 2021. Preparation of the library involved 5' RACE. Sequencing relied on a NextSeq 500. Clones were called with MiXCR by TCRdb after fastp trimmed the public reads at Q25, and only in-frame beta chains were retained. All rows with the same CDR3 protein become a single entry with the most common DNA and genes. Counted in this sample were 45,000 to 60,000 distinct CDR3 sequences; roughly 7.7% of them appeared once. The top ten clonotypes cover under 3.5% of the sample. Sequenced: whole blood. These receptors all come from an adult who was a healthcare worker with PCR-confirmed SARS-CoV-2 infection or an uninfected control (not recorded which).

The chain is built from TRBV6-2 or TRBV6-3 and TRBJ1-5; no definite D call. Per the germline V gene, CDR1 is MNHEY and CDR2 is SVGEGT. The CDR3 is 13 residues long. Trimming took off 7 bases at V and 0 bases at J, with 7 bases between the two ends. In nucleotides, the CDR3 is TGTGCCAGCACGGAACTTAGCAATCAGCCCCAGCATTTT. Translating gives CASTELSNQPQHF.

The DNA of the CDR3 is TGTGCCAGCAGACCAACGGGAGCGGGGGAGACCCAGTACTTC. Its translation: CASRPTGAGETQYF. The J gene is TRBJ2-5, the V gene TRBV6-2 or TRBV6-3; 7 bases align to TRBD2. Germline V gene data show CDR1 as MNHEY and CDR2 as SVGEGT. Trimming at V came to 6 bases and at J to 5 bases, leaving 9 bases not matched to a gene. The CDR3 length is 14 residues.

Ten or more counts support this clonotype. This chain joins TRBV6-6 and TRBJ2-3; no definite D call. The V gene's germline CDR1 is MNHNY and CDR2 SVGAGI (reference sequence). V shed 6 bases and J shed 1 base, with 8 bases lying between them. This CDR3 has 13 amino acids. CDR3 DNA: TGTGCCAGCAGAACTACAGGCACAGATACGCAGTATTTT. Its protein product is CASRTTGTDTQYF.